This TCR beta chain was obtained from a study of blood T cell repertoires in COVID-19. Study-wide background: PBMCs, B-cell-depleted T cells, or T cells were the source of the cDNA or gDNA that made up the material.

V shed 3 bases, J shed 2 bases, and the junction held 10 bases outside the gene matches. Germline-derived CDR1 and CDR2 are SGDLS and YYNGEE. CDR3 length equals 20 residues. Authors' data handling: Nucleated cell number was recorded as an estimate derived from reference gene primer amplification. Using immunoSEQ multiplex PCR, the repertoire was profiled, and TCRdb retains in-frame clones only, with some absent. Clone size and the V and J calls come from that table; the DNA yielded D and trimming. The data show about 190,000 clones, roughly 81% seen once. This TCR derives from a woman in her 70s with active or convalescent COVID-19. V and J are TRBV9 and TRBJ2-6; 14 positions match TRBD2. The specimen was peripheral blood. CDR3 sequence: CASSGAGTSGRSPGANVLTF. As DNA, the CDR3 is TGTGCCAGCAGCGGGGCCGGGACTAGCGGGAGATCCCCTGGGGCCAACGTCCTGACTTTC.